This T cell receptor (beta chain) originates from a study of CD8 T cells in ankylosing spondylitis. Regarding the study as a whole: The authors reported significant enrichment of disease-linked clones in matched ankylosing spondylitis synovial fluid. CD8+ by phenotype, disease-linked clones were relatively rare in peripheral blood. Within ankylosing spondylitis blood, a TCR beta motif made up of eight or nine highly homologous variants appeared to be characteristic.

The CDR3 is 16 residues long. Germline V lookup: CDR1 ENHRY, CDR2 SYGVKD. This clonotype was seen more than once but under ten times. Its antigen is currently unknown. A much larger clone lies a single base off, so this may be a read error. The TCR beta libraries were generated through quantitative 5'-RACE incorporating molecular barcodes. Each CDR3 protein is one row after TCRdb ran MiXCR on the 5' RACE reads. The sample yields 200,000 to 300,000 distinct CDR3 sequences, roughly a tenth seen once. This chain joins TRBV10-3 and TRBJ2-3; 8 bases agree with TRBD1. Sequenced material: blood, either unsorted or a sorted T cell fraction (not recorded which). This TCR came from a male donor with ankylosing spondylitis or in good health (not recorded which). CDR3 loop: CVISAGSTGELDTQYF. Here the CDR3 DNA reads TGTGTCATCAGTGCGGGGTCGACAGGGGAATTAGATACGCAGTATTTT.